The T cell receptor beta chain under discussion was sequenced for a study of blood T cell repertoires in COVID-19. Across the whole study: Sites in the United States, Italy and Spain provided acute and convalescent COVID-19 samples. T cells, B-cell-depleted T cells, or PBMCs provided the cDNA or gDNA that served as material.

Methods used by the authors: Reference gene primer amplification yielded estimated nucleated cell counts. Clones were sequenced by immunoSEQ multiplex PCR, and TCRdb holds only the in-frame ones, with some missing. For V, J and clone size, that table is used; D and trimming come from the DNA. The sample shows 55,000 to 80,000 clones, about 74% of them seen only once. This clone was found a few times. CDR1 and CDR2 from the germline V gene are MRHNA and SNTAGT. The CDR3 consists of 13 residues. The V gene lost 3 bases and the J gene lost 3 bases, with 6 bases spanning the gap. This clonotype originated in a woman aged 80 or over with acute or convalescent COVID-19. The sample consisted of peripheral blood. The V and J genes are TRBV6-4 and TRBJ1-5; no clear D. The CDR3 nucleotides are TGTGCCAGCAGTGAGGAGAACAATCAGCCCCAGCATTTT. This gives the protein CASSEENNQPQHF.